A selection of T cell receptor beta chains follows, all from one sample in a study of beta chain features in type 1 diabetes. Using immunoSEQ multiplex PCR, the repertoire was profiled, and TCRdb retains in-frame clones only, with some absent. Of under 250,000 clones in the sample, around a quarter were seen once. Sample: central memory CD4+ T cells from blood. Source of these receptors: a man aged 25-45 years in good health. The CDR3 runs from the conserved cysteine through the conserved F or W. D genes are given only for firm matches. Clone size is not always given. Where it is, it says once, few, many or a class for expanded clones.

>TRBV28|few|TRBJ1-5|TRBD1
CASSTPGTGVRNQPQHF
TGTGCCAGCAGTACACCCGGGACAGGGGTTCGCAATCAGCCCCAGCATTTT
>TRBV7-9|-|TRBJ2-7|TRBD1
CASSLEQGASYEQYF
TGTGCCAGCAGCCTCGAACAGGGGGCCAGCTACGAGCAGTACTTC
>TRBV7-2|-|TRBJ2-5|-
CASSQDSHRGTQYF
TGCGCCAGCAGCCAAGATTCACATCGGGGGACCCAGTACTTC
>TRBV30|few|TRBJ1-6|TRBD1
CAWSGGPDRGRVDSPLHF
TGTGCCTGGAGTGGGGGCCCCGACAGGGGCCGAGTGGATTCACCCCTCCACTTT
>TRBV30|-|TRBJ2-6|TRBD1
CAWREYRGSGANVLTF
TGTGCCTGGAGGGAATACAGGGGCTCTGGGGCCAACGTCCTGACTTTC
>TRBV6-4|many|TRBJ2-3|TRBD2
CASSLAGGPIDTQYF
TGTGCCAGCTCTCTGGCGGGGGGGCCAATAGATACGCAGTATTTT
>TRBV7-9|-|TRBJ1-1|-
CASSSSEGEAFF
TGTGCCAGCAGCTCCTCGGAGGGTGAAGCTTTCTTT
>TRBV30|-|TRBJ2-3|TRBD2
CAWSVSGGSTDTQYF
TGTGCCTGGAGTGTCAGCGGGGGTTCCACAGATACGCAGTATTTT
>TRBV5-1|-|TRBJ1-1|-
CASSPLGVEANTEAFF
TGCGCCAGCAGCCCGTTGGGGGTGGAGGCGAACACTGAAGCTTTCTTT
>TRBV7-9|once|TRBJ2-5|-
CASSLGYSTKTQYF
TGTGCCAGCAGCTTAGGTTACAGTACAAAGACCCAGTACTTC
>TRBV5-4|-|TRBJ1-6|-
CASSEDSAYSPLHF
TGTGCCAGCAGCGAGGACAGCGCTTATTCACCCCTCCACTTT
>TRBV29-1|many|TRBJ1-1|-
CSVVSGLTEAFF
TGCAGCGTTGTGAGCGGCCTCACTGAAGCTTTCTTT
>TRBV9|once|TRBJ2-3|-
CASSEGLDTQYF
TGTGCCAGCAGCGAGGGGTTAGATACGCAGTATTTT
>TRBV15|few|TRBJ1-5|TRBD1
CATSLARQGGDQPQHF
TGTGCCACCAGCCTAGCACGACAGGGTGGCGATCAGCCCCAGCATTTT
>TRBV6-5|-|TRBJ2-1|TRBD2
CASRTSGDNEQFF
TGTGCCAGCAGGACTAGCGGTGACAATGAGCAGTTCTTC
>TRBV7-2|many|TRBJ2-1|-
CASSLNAISSYNEQFF
TGTGCCAGCAGCTTAAACGCAATAAGCTCCTACAATGAGCAGTTCTTC
>TRBV18|few|TRBJ2-5|-
CASSQSQETQYF
TGTGCCAGCTCACAAAGCCAAGAGACCCAGTACTTC
>TRBV30|-|TRBJ2-7|-
CAWRRPGPYEQYF
TGTGCCTGGAGAAGACCAGGGCCCTACGAGCAGTACTTC
>TRBV30|once|TRBJ2-5|TRBD2
CAWELAGGEETQYF
TGTGCCTGGGAACTAGCGGGGGGCGAGGAGACCCAGTACTTC
>TRBV14|-|TRBJ2-6|-
CASSRGSSGANVLTF
TGTGCCAGCAGCCGAGGGTCGTCTGGGGCCAACGTCCTGACTTTC
>TRBV9|-|TRBJ2-3|-
CASSVDGGSTDTQYF
TGTGCCAGCAGCGTAGATGGCGGGAGCACAGATACGCAGTATTTT
>TRBV7-2|-|TRBJ2-1|TRBD1
CASSAGGGNEQFF
TGTGCCAGCTCGGCAGGGGGCGGAAATGAGCAGTTCTTC
>TRBV2|many|TRBJ1-2|-
CASSEGQSYTF
TGTGCCAGCAGTGAAGGGCAAAGCTACACCTTC
>TRBV9|few|TRBJ2-7|TRBD2
CASSPSGIQSSYEQYF
TGTGCCAGCAGCCCCAGCGGGATACAGAGCTCCTACGAGCAGTACTTC
>TRBV7-9|-|TRBJ2-7|TRBD1
CASSSPGRDRTYEQYF
TGTGCCAGCAGCTCCCCGGGTAGGGACAGAACCTACGAGCAGTACTTC
>TRBV7-9|few|TRBJ2-2|TRBD2
CATSSAGEANTGELFF
TGTGCCACCTCGAGTGCGGGGGAAGCGAACACCGGGGAGCTGTTTTTT
>TRBV28|-|TRBJ1-1|TRBD1
CASGWGQSEAFF
TGTGCCAGCGGTTGGGGACAGAGTGAAGCTTTCTTT
>TRBV28|few|TRBJ1-5|-
CASSPLRRGPTNQPQHF
TGTGCCAGCAGTCCCCTTAGGAGGGGCCCTACCAATCAGCCCCAGCATTTT
>TRBV29-1|few|TRBJ1-2|TRBD1
CSVEDRTGAGYTF
TGCAGCGTTGAAGATCGGACAGGTGCTGGCTACACCTTC
>TRBV7-2|few|TRBJ1-6|-
CASSKQRSDSPLHF
TGTGCCAGCAGCAAACAGCGTTCTGATTCACCCCTCCACTTT
>TRBV15|-|TRBJ2-7|TRBD2
CATSDLAGGERGEQYF
TGTGCCACCAGCGATCTAGCGGGAGGGGAACGGGGCGAGCAGTACTTC
>TRBV10-3|many|TRBJ2-3|-
CAISESAGQGTDTQYF
TGTGCCATCAGTGAGTCAGCGGGACAGGGCACAGATACGCAGTATTTT
>TRBV5-4|-|TRBJ2-3|-
CASSLVAESDTQYF
TGTGCCAGCAGCTTGGTGGCTGAGTCAGATACGCAGTATTTT
>TRBV7-2|-|TRBJ2-1|-
CASSLAGVSYNEQFF
TGTGCCAGCAGCCTCGCCGGAGTTTCCTACAATGAGCAGTTCTTC
>TRBV7-2|-|TRBJ1-1|TRBD1
CASSLRTGGLNTEAFF
TGTGCCAGCAGCTTAAGGACAGGGGGCTTGAACACTGAAGCTTTCTTT
>TRBV7-8|-|TRBJ2-7|TRBD2
CASSLDFVTSGYSYEQYF
TGTGCCAGCAGCTTAGACTTTGTAACTAGCGGTTACTCCTACGAGCAGTACTTC
>TRBV28|-|TRBJ1-5|-
CASSLWGQPQHF
TGTGCCAGCAGTTTATGGGGTCAGCCCCAGCATTTT
>TRBV7-2|few|TRBJ2-3|TRBD2
CASSDSGREGDTQYF
TGTGCCAGCAGCGACAGCGGGAGGGAGGGAGATACGCAGTATTTT
>TRBV29-1|few|TRBJ2-5|-
CSVADKFQETQYF
TGCAGCGTTGCCGACAAGTTCCAAGAGACCCAGTACTTC
>TRBV6-6|-|TRBJ2-3|-
CASSYWSGKDTQYF
TGTGCCAGCAGTTACTGGTCGGGGAAAGATACGCAGTATTTT
>TRBV5-6|-|TRBJ2-5|-
CASSSYRDYQETQYF
TGTGCCAGCAGCTCGTACAGGGACTACCAAGAGACCCAGTACTTC
>TRBV27|-|TRBJ1-1|-
CASSPWVVANTEAFF
TGTGCCAGCAGTCCATGGGTAGTGGCGAACACTGAAGCTTTCTTT
>TRBV2|few|TRBJ2-3|TRBD2
CARERESGTDTQYF
TGTGCCAGGGAGCGGGAGTCCGGCACAGATACGCAGTATTTT
>TRBV5-1|-|TRBJ2-3|-
CASAGQGTDTQYF
TGCGCCAGCGCGGGTCAGGGCACAGATACGCAGTATTTT
>TRBV9|-|TRBJ2-5|-
CASSPQGAGETQYF
TGTGCCAGCAGCCCTCAAGGCGCCGGGGAGACCCAGTACTTC
>TRBV18|-|TRBJ2-1|-
CASSPQPQVDRQFF
TGTGCCAGCTCACCACAACCACAAGTGGACCGGCAGTTCTTC
>TRBV25-1|-|TRBJ1-2|TRBD1
CASSGASGTGGHYGYTF
TGTGCCAGCAGTGGAGCGAGCGGGACAGGGGGCCACTATGGCTACACCTTC
>TRBV5-6|-|TRBJ1-4|-
CASSRGSGIVLINEKLFF
TGTGCCAGCAGCCGAGGTTCAGGGATCGTCCTAATTAATGAAAAACTGTTTTTT
>TRBV11-2|few|TRBJ2-1|-
CASSRVNEQFF
TGTGCCAGCAGCCGCGTTAATGAGCAGTTCTTC
>TRBV5-1|-|TRBJ2-7|-
CASSTQGVGLEQYF
TGCGCCAGCAGCACACAAGGGGTGGGACTCGAGCAGTACTTC
>TRBV6-5|-|TRBJ2-5|-
CASRASLETQYF
TGTGCCAGCAGGGCTAGCTTAGAGACCCAGTACTTC
>TRBV11-2|-|TRBJ2-1|-
CASSLDSLWHEQFF
TGTGCCAGCAGCTTAGACTCTCTCTGGCATGAGCAGTTCTTC
>TRBV6-1|few|TRBJ2-7|TRBD2
CASNSAGSESYEQYF
TGTGCCAGTAATTCAGCGGGGTCAGAATCCTACGAGCAGTACTTC